Listed below are T cell receptor beta chains from one sample, sequenced in a study of shared clonotypes between healthy human individuals. Profiling relied on immunoSEQ multiplex PCR, and the TCRdb table lists in-frame clones only, not all of them. The sample lists some 1,900,000 clones, roughly 95% seen once, with 0.9% to 1.5% in the top ten. The sequencing input was naive CD8+ T cells sorted from blood. The receptors shown here come from a man in his late teens or twenties in good health. Both conserved end residues are part of each CDR3. The D gene is left open where the match is weak. Rows give clone size only sometimes, using once, few, many, or a class for an expanded clone.

cdr3_aa: CASSWMTSGAYNEQFF; cdr3_nt: TGTGCCAGCAGCTGGATGACTAGCGGAGCTTACAATGAGCAGTTCTTC; v_call: TRBV5-6; d_call: TRBD2; clone_size: .; j_call: TRBJ2-1
cdr3_aa: CASSFRVTEAFF; cdr3_nt: TGTGCCAGCAGCTTCAGAGTCACTGAAGCTTTCTTT; v_call: TRBV5-6; d_call: .; clone_size: .; j_call: TRBJ1-1
cdr3_aa: CASSPVRLADSTGELFF; cdr3_nt: TGTGCCAGCAGCCCAGTTAGACTAGCGGACTCCACCGGGGAGCTGTTTTTT; v_call: TRBV27; d_call: TRBD2; clone_size: .; j_call: TRBJ2-2
cdr3_aa: CASSWGGSYEQYF; cdr3_nt: TGTGCCAGCAGCTGGGGGGGATCCTACGAGCAGTACTTC; v_call: TRBV5-6; d_call: TRBD2; clone_size: .; j_call: TRBJ2-7
cdr3_aa: CASSLSGGSSYEQYF; cdr3_nt: TGTGCCAGCAGCCTTTCCGGCGGGAGCTCCTACGAGCAGTACTTC; v_call: TRBV27; d_call: TRBD2; clone_size: .; j_call: TRBJ2-7
cdr3_aa: CASSVMIAGVTDTQYF; cdr3_nt: TGTGCCAGCAGCGTCATGATCGCGGGAGTCACAGATACGCAGTATTTT; v_call: TRBV9; d_call: TRBD2; clone_size: .; j_call: TRBJ2-3
cdr3_aa: CASSSVGELFYGYTF; cdr3_nt: TGTGCCAGCAGCTCCGTAGGGGAACTGTTCTATGGCTACACCTTC; v_call: TRBV7-9; d_call: .; clone_size: .; j_call: TRBJ1-2
cdr3_aa: CASSDGGPADLQYF; cdr3_nt: TGTGCCAGCAGCGACGGGGGGCCCGCGGACTTGCAGTACTTC; v_call: TRBV9; d_call: .; clone_size: .; j_call: TRBJ2-7
cdr3_aa: CASSLDFTGELFF; cdr3_nt: TGTGCCAGCAGCTTAGATTTCACCGGGGAGCTGTTTTTT; v_call: TRBV7-9; d_call: .; clone_size: .; j_call: TRBJ2-2
cdr3_aa: CASSHPAASYEQYF; cdr3_nt: TGTGCCAGCAGCCACCCGGCAGCCTCCTACGAGCAGTACTTC; v_call: TRBV7-9; d_call: .; clone_size: .; j_call: TRBJ2-7
cdr3_aa: CASSFGLALYEQYF; cdr3_nt: TGTGCCAGCAGCTTTGGGCTAGCCCTCTACGAGCAGTACTTC; v_call: TRBV11-2; d_call: .; clone_size: .; j_call: TRBJ2-7
cdr3_aa: CASSKGRTTEAFF; cdr3_nt: TGTGCCAGCAGCAAAGGAAGAACAACTGAAGCTTTCTTT; v_call: TRBV21-1; d_call: .; clone_size: .; j_call: TRBJ1-1
cdr3_aa: CASSLAGTGGMNTEAFF; cdr3_nt: TGTGCCAGCAGCTTAGCAGGGACAGGGGGTATGAACACTGAAGCTTTCTTT; v_call: TRBV7-6; d_call: TRBD1; clone_size: .; j_call: TRBJ1-1
cdr3_aa: CASSERGSSNIQYF; cdr3_nt: TGTGCCAGCAGTGAACGAGGCAGTTCAAACATTCAGTACTTC; v_call: TRBV2; d_call: .; clone_size: once; j_call: TRBJ2-4
cdr3_aa: CASSFQGGYEQYF; cdr3_nt: TGTGCCAGCAGTTTCCAGGGGGGGTACGAGCAGTACTTC; v_call: TRBV27; d_call: .; clone_size: .; j_call: TRBJ2-7
cdr3_aa: CASSSGTSEQYF; cdr3_nt: TGTGCCAGCAGCTCCGGGACTAGCGAGCAGTACTTC; v_call: TRBV5-6; d_call: TRBD2; clone_size: .; j_call: TRBJ2-7
cdr3_aa: CASSLSRSYEQYF; cdr3_nt: TGTGCCAGCAGCTTGAGCAGATCCTACGAGCAGTACTTC; v_call: TRBV11-2; d_call: .; clone_size: .; j_call: TRBJ2-7
cdr3_aa: CASSPSGYSYNEQFF; cdr3_nt: TGTGCCAGCAGCCCTAGCGGATACTCCTACAATGAGCAGTTCTTC; v_call: TRBV27; d_call: TRBD2; clone_size: .; j_call: TRBJ2-1
cdr3_aa: CASSLSLQTGELFF; cdr3_nt: TGTGCCAGCAGCTTAAGCTTACAAACCGGGGAGCTGTTTTTT; v_call: TRBV7-9; d_call: .; clone_size: .; j_call: TRBJ2-2
cdr3_aa: CASSLRTGAYGYTF; cdr3_nt: TGTGCCAGCAGTTTACGGACAGGGGCCTATGGCTACACCTTC; v_call: TRBV27; d_call: TRBD1; clone_size: .; j_call: TRBJ1-2
cdr3_aa: CASSHRTSGYNEQFF; cdr3_nt: TGTGCCAGCAGTCACCGGACTAGCGGTTACAATGAGCAGTTCTTC; v_call: TRBV6-6; d_call: TRBD2; clone_size: .; j_call: TRBJ2-1
cdr3_aa: CASSSAGVSDTQYF; cdr3_nt: TGTGCCAGCAGCTCCGCGGGTGTGTCAGATACGCAGTATTTT; v_call: TRBV9; d_call: .; clone_size: once; j_call: TRBJ2-3
cdr3_aa: CASSLSGDHEQYF; cdr3_nt: TGCGCCAGCAGCCTTAGCGGGGACCACGAGCAGTACTTC; v_call: TRBV5-1; d_call: TRBD2; clone_size: .; j_call: TRBJ2-7
cdr3_aa: CASSVDGQGGDEQYF; cdr3_nt: TGTGCCAGCAGCGTGGACGGACAGGGAGGTGACGAGCAGTACTTC; v_call: TRBV9; d_call: TRBD1; clone_size: .; j_call: TRBJ2-7
cdr3_aa: CASSSTGGNQPQHF; cdr3_nt: TGTGCCAGCAGTTCTACAGGGGGCAATCAGCCCCAGCATTTT; v_call: TRBV27; d_call: TRBD1; clone_size: .; j_call: TRBJ1-5
cdr3_aa: CASSLGVAGGPAPEETQYF; cdr3_nt: TGTGCCAGCAGCCTCGGGGTAGCGGGGGGGCCCGCTCCTGAAGAGACCCAGTACTTC; v_call: TRBV5-6; d_call: TRBD2; clone_size: .; j_call: TRBJ2-5
cdr3_aa: CASSPTGQGNTEAFF; cdr3_nt: TGTGCCAGCAGCCCCACGGGACAGGGAAACACTGAAGCTTTCTTT; v_call: TRBV5-6; d_call: TRBD1; clone_size: .; j_call: TRBJ1-1
cdr3_aa: CASSFVLGGSNYNEQFF; cdr3_nt: TGTGCCAGCAGTTTCGTCCTTGGCGGGAGCAATTACAATGAGCAGTTCTTC; v_call: TRBV27; d_call: TRBD2; clone_size: .; j_call: TRBJ2-1
cdr3_aa: CASSLVGAGSYNEQFF; cdr3_nt: TGTGCCAGCAGCTTAGTCGGGGCAGGTTCCTACAATGAGCAGTTCTTC; v_call: TRBV7-3; d_call: .; clone_size: .; j_call: TRBJ2-1
cdr3_aa: CASSPPGQGMNTEAFF; cdr3_nt: TGTGCCAGCAGCCCACCGGGACAGGGAATGAACACTGAAGCTTTCTTT; v_call: TRBV28; d_call: TRBD1; clone_size: once; j_call: TRBJ1-1
cdr3_aa: CASTLGASGAYEQYF; cdr3_nt: TGTGCCAGCACCCTGGGGGCTAGCGGTGCCTACGAGCAGTACTTC; v_call: TRBV11-2; d_call: .; clone_size: .; j_call: TRBJ2-7
cdr3_aa: CASSHRGYTEAFF; cdr3_nt: TGTGCCAGTAGTCATCGGGGTTACACTGAAGCTTTCTTT; v_call: TRBV19; d_call: .; clone_size: .; j_call: TRBJ1-1
cdr3_aa: CASGAGPSSYNEQFF; cdr3_nt: TGTGCCAGCGGGGCAGGACCTAGCTCCTACAATGAGCAGTTCTTC; v_call: TRBV27; d_call: .; clone_size: .; j_call: TRBJ2-1
cdr3_aa: CASSYSITGREGYTF; cdr3_nt: TGTGCCAGCAGTTACTCGATAACAGGGAGGGAAGGCTACACCTTC; v_call: TRBV6-5; d_call: .; clone_size: .; j_call: TRBJ1-2
cdr3_aa: CASSLSENYEQYF; cdr3_nt: TGTGCCAGCAGTTTATCTGAGAACTACGAGCAGTACTTC; v_call: TRBV27; d_call: .; clone_size: .; j_call: TRBJ2-7
cdr3_aa: CASSPRTGEQETQYF; cdr3_nt: TGTGCCAGCAGCCCCCGGACAGGGGAACAAGAGACCCAGTACTTC; v_call: TRBV9; d_call: TRBD1; clone_size: .; j_call: TRBJ2-5
cdr3_aa: CASSEQGAVGTQYF; cdr3_nt: TGTGCCAGCAGCGAACAGGGGGCTGTCGGGACCCAGTACTTC; v_call: TRBV13; d_call: TRBD1; clone_size: .; j_call: TRBJ2-5
cdr3_aa: CASGTSRYEQFF; cdr3_nt: TGTGCCTCCGGGACTAGCAGGTATGAGCAGTTCTTC; v_call: TRBV30; d_call: TRBD2; clone_size: many; j_call: TRBJ2-1
cdr3_aa: CASSLVLAGVVAEQFF; cdr3_nt: TGTGCCAGCAGCTTAGTTCTAGCGGGGGTGGTAGCGGAGCAGTTCTTC; v_call: TRBV7-9; d_call: TRBD2; clone_size: once; j_call: TRBJ2-1
cdr3_aa: CAWSVGRGYEQYF; cdr3_nt: TGTGCCTGGAGTGTCGGACGAGGGTACGAGCAGTACTTC; v_call: TRBV30; d_call: .; clone_size: .; j_call: TRBJ2-7
cdr3_aa: CASSLRDSYYEQYF; cdr3_nt: TGTGCCAGCAGCTTACGGGACTCGTATTACGAGCAGTACTTC; v_call: TRBV7-2; d_call: .; clone_size: .; j_call: TRBJ2-7
cdr3_aa: CASSYTVLNTEAFF; cdr3_nt: TGTGCCAGCAGTTACACTGTCCTGAACACTGAAGCTTTCTTT; v_call: TRBV6-5; d_call: .; clone_size: .; j_call: TRBJ1-1
cdr3_aa: CASGLAVVGSYEQYF; cdr3_nt: TGTGCTAGTGGTTTGGCCGTGGTAGGTTCCTACGAGCAGTACTTC; v_call: TRBV12-5; d_call: .; clone_size: .; j_call: TRBJ2-7
cdr3_aa: CASTQGSNEQFF; cdr3_nt: TGTGCCAGCACCCAGGGAAGCAATGAGCAGTTCTTC; v_call: TRBV2; d_call: .; clone_size: .; j_call: TRBJ2-1
cdr3_aa: CASSEYLAGETGELFF; cdr3_nt: TGTGCCAGCAGTGAATATTTAGCGGGTGAAACCGGGGAGCTGTTTTTT; v_call: TRBV2; d_call: TRBD2; clone_size: .; j_call: TRBJ2-2
cdr3_aa: CASSSTIFSGELFF; cdr3_nt: TGTGCCAGCAGCTCGACTATATTTTCCGGGGAGCTGTTTTTT; v_call: TRBV7-6; d_call: .; clone_size: .; j_call: TRBJ2-2
cdr3_aa: CASSLGLAGAEEQFF; cdr3_nt: TGTGCCAGCAGCTTGGGACTAGCGGGGGCGGAGGAGCAGTTCTTC; v_call: TRBV7-9; d_call: TRBD2; clone_size: .; j_call: TRBJ2-1
cdr3_aa: CASSFPPDYGYTF; cdr3_nt: TGTGCCAGCAGTTTCCCCCCCGACTATGGCTACACCTTC; v_call: TRBV28; d_call: .; clone_size: .; j_call: TRBJ1-2
cdr3_aa: CASSLPQEAGRQKLFF; cdr3_nt: TGTGCCAGCAGCTTGCCACAGGAGGCAGGGAGGCAAAAACTGTTTTTT; v_call: TRBV12-1; d_call: .; clone_size: .; j_call: TRBJ1-4
cdr3_aa: CASSGGGVAATYTADTQYF; cdr3_nt: TGTGCCAGCAGCGGTGGAGGGGTAGCGGCAACTTACACCGCAGATACGCAGTATTTT; v_call: TRBV9; d_call: .; clone_size: .; j_call: TRBJ2-3
cdr3_aa: CASSYMGVSGELFF; cdr3_nt: TGTGCCAGCAGTTACATGGGGGTATCGGGGGAGCTGTTTTTT; v_call: TRBV6-5; d_call: .; clone_size: once; j_call: TRBJ2-2
cdr3_aa: CASSPGQGNSPLHF; cdr3_nt: TGCGCCAGCAGCCCAGGACAGGGCAATTCACCCCTCCACTTT; v_call: TRBV5-1; d_call: TRBD1; clone_size: .; j_call: TRBJ1-6
cdr3_aa: CASNPRGNEFNQPQHF; cdr3_nt: TGTGCCAGCAACCCCAGGGGTAACGAGTTTAATCAGCCCCAGCATTTT; v_call: TRBV27; d_call: .; clone_size: .; j_call: TRBJ1-5
cdr3_aa: CASSVELADNEQFF; cdr3_nt: TGTGCCAGCAGTGTCGAACTAGCGGACAATGAGCAGTTCTTC; v_call: TRBV2; d_call: TRBD2; clone_size: .; j_call: TRBJ2-1
cdr3_aa: CASSLGLAGLQETQYF; cdr3_nt: TGTGCCAGCAGCCTTGGACTAGCGGGCCTCCAAGAGACCCAGTACTTC; v_call: TRBV7-9; d_call: TRBD2; clone_size: .; j_call: TRBJ2-5